This TCR beta chain appears in the sequencing data of a study of shared clonotypes between healthy human individuals. Findings and limits, study-wide: Represented diversity (both genetic and exposure-history) was limited by the small number of donors. Non-shared clonotypes were found to have lower generation probabilities than the clonotypes that were shared by all four of the sorted-subset donors. Compared with memory subsets, naive subsets generally had larger estimated richness.

Concerning this clone: Its antigen is not identified.

This CDR3 has 16 residues. CDR1 and CDR2 (germline): SGHNT, YYREEE (reference sequence). V gave up 0 bases and J gave up 0 bases, with 12 bases separating them. Per sorted-subset replicate PCR, input was roughly 200 ng DNA, representing tens of thousands of T cell genomes. Clones were read by immunoSEQ multiplex PCR, and TCRdb kept only the in-frame ones, dropping some. In the table there are roughly 2.4 million clones, nearly 97% of which are singletons. The chain carries TRBV5-4 and TRBJ1-1; D is uncertain. Specimen: naive CD4+ T cells sorted from blood. Subset defined: CD45RA+ positively selected. The receptor's source is a man between 18 and 29 years old in good health. CDR3 sequence reads: CASSLAGGLMNTEAFF. The DNA for the CDR3 is TGTGCCAGCAGCTTGGCTGGTGGACTAATGAACACTGAAGCTTTCTTT.